This T cell receptor (beta chain) comes out of a study of immune reconstitution after stem cell transplant in scleroderma. Judged by abundance, this clonotype is medium-sized. TCRdb independently ran MiXCR on the RT-PCR reads; one entry per CDR3 protein. The sample yields around 4,000 distinct CDR3 sequences, 4.5% to 7% seen once. Deletions cut 0 bases from V and 4 bases from J, with 18 bases between. Per the germline V gene, CDR1 is SQVTM and CDR2 is ANQGSEA. The CDR3 has 16 amino acids. This specimen was collected before or after autologous hematopoietic stem cell transplantation (not recorded which). This clonotype was obtained from a female donor with systemic sclerosis. The V gene is TRBV29-1, the J gene TRBJ2-5, with D perhaps matching TRBD1 (6 bases). For the CDR3, the DNA is TGCAGCGTTGAAGAGTGGGGAAAGGGACAAGGAGAGACCCAGTACTTC. This translates into CSVEEWGKGQGETQYF.